A single sample gave rise to the 23 T cell receptor beta chains below, sequenced in a study of blood T cell repertoires in COVID-19. The data were produced by immunoSEQ multiplex PCR, yet TCRdb's version contains in-frame clones alone and is incomplete. The sample has approximately 270,000 clones; roughly 86% are singletons. Sequenced input: peripheral blood. The receptors were gathered from a middle-aged man with active or convalescent COVID-19.

V and J are TRBV5-1 and TRBJ2-2; 7 bases align to TRBD2. The V segment lost 2 bases and the J segment 5 bases; nucleotides outside the gene matches: 3. Germline loops: CDR1 SGHRS, CDR2 YFSETQ. This CDR3 has 14 residues. In DNA, the CDR3 is TGCGCCAGCAGCTTCCCTAGCGGTACCGGGGAGCTGTTTTTT. Translation: CASSFPSGTGELFF.

This chain connects TRBV5-1 to TRBJ2-1; TRBD1 matches at 8 bases. Germline V gives CDR1 SGHRS, CDR2 YFSETQ. J was trimmed by 1 base and V by 5 bases; bases with no gene match: 8. CDR3 length: 16 residues. The CDR3 nucleotides are TGCGCCAGCAGGCAAGGACAGGGAATTTCCTACAATGAGCAGTTCTTC. Protein sequence: CASRQGQGISYNEQFF.

The chain uses TRBV6-6 and TRBJ2-5; TRBD2 might be the D (5 bases). This CDR3 is 16 amino acids long. CDR1 and CDR2 (germline): MNHNY, SVGAGI (reference sequence). V gave up 0 bases and J gave up 5 bases, with 16 bases separating them. In DNA, the CDR3 is TGTGCCAGCAGTTACTCGTTTTTGGAGGATGTGGAGACCCAGTACTTC. Protein product: CASSYSFLEDVETQYF.

The gene calls are TRBV2 and TRBJ2-2, with 10 positions matching TRBD2. Per germline, CDR1 SNHLY and CDR2 FYNNEI. The V and J ends lost 3 bases and 7 bases, in that order; junction bases with no gene match: 11. The CDR3 length is 17 residues. DNA of the CDR3: TGTGCCAGCAGTGATATAGCGGGAGGTCGGAGGGGCGGGGAGCTGTTTTTT. Encoded protein: CASSDIAGGRRGGELFF.

J is TRBJ2-1 and V is TRBV5-4; TRBD1 matches 9 bases. The CDR3 contains 15 residues. The V gene's germline CDR1 is SGHNT and CDR2 YYREEE (reference sequence). Trimming at V came to 2 bases and at J to 6 bases, leaving 6 bases not matched to a gene. The CDR3 bases are TGTGCCAGCAGCTTAGGACAGGGGTCAATCAATGAGCAGTTCTTC. Translated, it gives CASSLGQGSINEQFF.

The chain employs TRBV27 and TRBJ1-2; TRBD1 is a possible D gene (5 bases). Germline V gives CDR1 MNHEY, CDR2 SMNVEV (reference sequence). Trimming pared 5 bases from V and 7 bases from J, leaving 17 bases between. CDR3 length: 14 residues. CDR3 in amino acids: CASSGDGGLGGYTF. The CDR3 DNA sequence: TGTGCCAGCAGTGGGGACGGGGGATTGGGTGGCTACACCTTC.

The V call is TRBV9, the J call TRBJ2-3; D is possibly TRBD2 (6 bases). CDR1 and CDR2 from the germline V gene are SGDLS and YYNGEE. The V end was cut by 4 bases, the J end by 3 bases, with 15 bases between. The CDR3 runs to 15 residues. CDR3 sequence: CASSWRGRGTDTQYF. The CDR3 DNA follows: TGTGCCAGCAGCTGGAGGGGCCGTGGGACAGATACGCAGTATTTT.

The rearrangement uses TRBV12-3 or TRBV12-4 and TRBJ2-5, with 7 bases lining up with TRBD1. The V and J ends lost 5 bases and 5 bases, in that order; junction bases with no gene match: 5. This CDR3 spans 13 amino acids. The CDR3 DNA follows: TGTGCCAGCAGTCGACAGGGTGGGGAGACCCAGTACTTC. Its protein is CASSRQGGETQYF.

The rearrangement links TRBV6-1 to TRBJ1-6, with D possibly matching TRBD1 (5 bases). V lost 2 bases to trimming and J lost 7 bases, with 18 bases between them. CDR3 length: 17 residues. Germline CDR1 and CDR2: MNHNS and SASEGT. The CDR3 nucleotides read TGTGCCAGCAGTGAACAGGTGATGCCCAGGGCAAATTCACCCCTCCACTTT. It yields the protein CASSEQVMPRANSPLHF.

This clone was observed once. The CDR3 here is CASSSREFYNEQFF. DNA of the CDR3: TGTGCCAGCAGTTCGAGGGAGTTCTACAATGAGCAGTTCTTC. The chain recombines TRBV6-5 with TRBJ2-1; possibly TRBD2 for D (5 bases). Germline V gene lookup returns CDR1 MNHEY and CDR2 SVGAGI. Trimming stripped 4 bases from V and 3 bases from J, with 10 bases between. The CDR3 totals 14 residues.

Turning to this clone: The sample contains more than one DNA sequence encoding this CDR3. The chain couples TRBV28 to TRBJ1-1; TRBD1 aligns across 7 bases. The CDR3 is 12 amino acids. The germline CDR1 and CDR2 sequences are MDHEN and SYDVKM. V gave up 2 bases and J gave up 8 bases; unmatched junction bases: 2. Here the CDR3 DNA reads TGTGCCAGCAGTTTAAACAGGGGAGAAGCTTTCTTT. This translates into CASSLNRGEAFF.

This clone came up a few times. This chain joins TRBV24-1 and TRBJ2-7, with TRBD2 identical over 7 bases. The V gene's germline CDR1 is KGHDR and CDR2 SFDVKD. With 4 bases clipped from V and 0 bases from J, the junction kept 11 bases outside the gene matches. The CDR3 sequence is 17 residues long. The CDR3 bases are TGTGCCACCAGTGACCACACGAAGCGGGGCCCCTCCTACGAGCAGTACTTC. Translation: CATSDHTKRGPSYEQYF.

This rearrangement joins TRBV5-1 to TRBJ1-1, with D possibly being TRBD1 (5 bases). The V gene's germline CDR1 is SGHRS and CDR2 YFSETQ. The CDR3 has 14 amino acids. The V gene lost 3 bases and the J gene lost 1 base, with 10 bases spanning the gap. CDR3 nucleotides: TGCGCCAGCAGCTGGCAAGGGGAGAACACTGAAGCTTTCTTT. This sequence encodes CASSWQGENTEAFF.

This clone appeared once. The chain links TRBV5-4 to TRBJ2-7; TRBD1 aligns across 8 bases. The CDR3 consists of 19 residues. Looked up from germline, CDR1 is SGHNT and CDR2 is YYREEE (reference sequence). With V trimmed by 3 bases and J by 0 bases, 17 bases remained unmatched. The CDR3, as DNA: TGTGCCAGCAGCTCGATTACTTTCTTGGGGGGACAGGTCTCCTACGAGCAGTACTTC. Translating it yields CASSSITFLGGQVSYEQYF.

J is TRBJ2-7 and V is TRBV15; 7 bases agree with TRBD1. The trim removed 0 bases at V and 1 base at J, leaving 3 bases unmatched. Germline V gene lookup returns CDR1 LNHNV and CDR2 YYDKDF (reference sequence). The CDR3 totals 15 residues. The DNA for the CDR3 is TGTGCCACCAGCAGAGAGACGGACAGGTCCTACGAGCAGTACTTC. Its protein is CATSRETDRSYEQYF.

The chain is built from TRBV6-1 and TRBJ1-5; D remains ambiguous. Trimming pared 1 base from V and 5 bases from J, leaving 12 bases between. Germline CDR1 is MNHNS and CDR2 is SASEGT. The CDR3 runs to 15 residues. CDR3 coding DNA: TGTGCCAGCAGTGAAGGGTCAGGCAATCATCAGCCCCAGCATTTT. This codes for CASSEGSGNHQPQHF.

The CDR3 region has the DNA TGTGCCAGCAGCTTACGGTCGCCAGCTAGGAACACCGGGGAGCTGTTTTTT. This encodes CASSLRSPARNTGELFF. The chain employs TRBV7-3 and TRBJ2-2; D is unclear. CDR3 size: 17 residues. With 2 bases removed from V and 1 base from J, the gap between germline ends came to 14 bases. Germline CDR1 reads SGHTA; CDR2 reads FQGTGA. The full variable domain, with the rest looked up from reference TRBV7-3 and TRBJ2-2, is GAGVSQTPSNKVTEKGKYVELRCDPISGHTALYWYRQSLGQGPEFLIYFQGTGAADDSGLPNDRFFAVRPEGSVSTLKIQRTERGDSAVYLCASSLRSPARNTGELFFGEGSRLTVL.

The V call is TRBV5-1, the J call TRBJ2-5; 7 bases match TRBD2. With V trimmed by 7 bases and J by 4 bases, 10 bases remained unmatched. Germline V gives CDR1 SGHRS, CDR2 YFSETQ. The CDR3 contains 14 residues. DNA of the CDR3: TGCGCCAGCGAAAGTGGGGGGGTCGGAGAGACCCAGTACTTC. Its protein is CASESGGVGETQYF.

The chain is built from TRBV5-6 and TRBJ2-7, with a weak D call TRBD1 (6 bases). The CDR3 extends over 13 amino acids. Per germline, CDR1 SGHDT and CDR2 YYEEEE. V was clipped by 4 bases and J by 5 bases, with 13 bases between them. The CDR3 DNA reads TGTGCCAGCAGCACCGGGACACTCGACGAGCAGTACTTC. The encoded protein is CASSTGTLDEQYF.

The CDR3 DNA reads as TGTGCCAGCAGCATTACAGGGAAATCACCCCTCCACTTT. Translating it yields CASSITGKSPLHF. The chain employs TRBV7-3 and TRBJ1-6, with D maybe TRBD1 (6 bases). V lost 5 bases and J lost 10, with 12 bases in between. Per germline, CDR1 SGHTA and CDR2 FQGTGA. The CDR3 is 13 amino acids.

The rearrangement links TRBV9 to TRBJ1-2; 7 nucleotides line up with TRBD1. Trimming took 1 base from V and 3 from J; bases not matched to a gene: 6. The CDR3 spans 15 residues. Per germline, CDR1 SGDLS and CDR2 YYNGEE. This CDR3 is CASSVTGDLDYGYTF. The CDR3 DNA reads TGTGCCAGCAGCGTAACAGGGGACTTGGACTATGGCTACACCTTC.

The genes are TRBV5-1 and TRBJ1-2; a possible D gene is TRBD1 (6 bases). CDR3 length: 17 residues. V lost 4 bases, J lost 2 bases, and 21 bases lay in between. Germline V gene sequence: CDR1 SGHRS, CDR2 YFSETQ. The CDR3 nucleotides are TGCGCCAGCAGCCCTAGGACAGACCATACCCCCAACTATGGCTACACCTTC. Amino acids: CASSPRTDHTPNYGYTF.

V and J are TRBV6-6 and TRBJ2-2, with D tentatively TRBD2 (5 bases). The V gene lost 2 bases and the J gene lost 7 bases, with 11 bases spanning the gap. Germline V gene lookup returns CDR1 MNHNY and CDR2 SVGAGI (reference sequence). CDR3 size: 14 residues. CDR3 sequence reads: CASSYGPTNGELFF. The DNA for the CDR3 is TGTGCCAGCAGTTACGGCCCGACTAACGGGGAGCTGTTTTTT.